The text below deals with one T cell receptor (beta chain). No antigen is known for it. This sample was taken from a study of immune evolution from preneoplasia to lung adenocarcinoma. Study-wide context: HLA loss of heterozygosity: approximately 7.5% AIS, about 15% MIA, about 35% ADC, none AAH.

Using immunoSEQ multiplex PCR, the repertoire was profiled, and TCRdb retains in-frame clones only, with some absent. The top ten hold under 9.5% of the sample, which has about 5,900 clones, approximately 78% seen once. Between 2014 and 2017, patients underwent resection in Japan or China. CDR3 length: 13 amino acids. The V gene's germline CDR1 is SNHLY and CDR2 FYNNEI. Unmatched junction bases numbered 6, after V lost 6 bases and J lost 4 bases. Whole-study findings and limits: Top clone frequencies peaked in normal lung, apparently declining through invasive adenocarcinoma.

The J gene is TRBJ2-7, the V gene TRBV2, with TRBD1 identical over 7 bases. This receptor was taken from a donor of 70 years or more with lung adenocarcinoma. The sequenced material came from FFPE lung adenocarcinoma in situ tissue. This chain's CDR3 is CASRIQGSYEQYF. The CDR3 DNA reads TGTGCCAGCAGGATACAGGGGTCGTACGAGCAGTACTTC. Supplemented by reference TRBV2 and TRBJ2-7, the full variable domain reads EPEVTQTPSHQVTQMGQEVILRCVPISNHLYFYWYRQILGQKVEFLVSFYNNEISEKSEIFDDQFSVERPDGSNFTLKIRSTKLEDSAMYFCASRIQGSYEQYFGPGTRLTVT.